This T cell receptor (beta chain) emerged from a study of blood T cell repertoires in COVID-19. About the research overall: Specimens from acute and convalescent COVID-19 originated in the United States, Italy and Spain. In each case, the material was cDNA or gDNA derived from T cells, B-cell-depleted T cells, or PBMCs.

Trimming cost V 1 base and J 7 bases, with 8 bases left between them. The CDR3 is 14 amino acids. Germline assignment: CDR1 SEHNR and CDR2 FQNEAQ (reference sequence). Source study methods: Amplification with reference gene primers provided the estimates of nucleated cell counts. Libraries were prepared by immunoSEQ multiplex PCR; TCRdb keeps only in-frame clonotypes and omits some of them. V, J and clone size were drawn from that table, and D and trimming were deduced from the DNA. The data contain 95,000 to 110,000 clones, 89% of them singletons. The rearrangement links TRBV7-9 to TRBJ1-6; the D gene is possibly TRBD1 (5 bases). The material sequenced was peripheral blood. The TCR originated in a woman aged 60-70 years with acute or convalescent COVID-19. CDR3: CASSLDQGNSPLHF. The CDR3 DNA follows: TGTGCCAGCAGCTTAGATCAGGGAAATTCACCCCTCCACTTT.